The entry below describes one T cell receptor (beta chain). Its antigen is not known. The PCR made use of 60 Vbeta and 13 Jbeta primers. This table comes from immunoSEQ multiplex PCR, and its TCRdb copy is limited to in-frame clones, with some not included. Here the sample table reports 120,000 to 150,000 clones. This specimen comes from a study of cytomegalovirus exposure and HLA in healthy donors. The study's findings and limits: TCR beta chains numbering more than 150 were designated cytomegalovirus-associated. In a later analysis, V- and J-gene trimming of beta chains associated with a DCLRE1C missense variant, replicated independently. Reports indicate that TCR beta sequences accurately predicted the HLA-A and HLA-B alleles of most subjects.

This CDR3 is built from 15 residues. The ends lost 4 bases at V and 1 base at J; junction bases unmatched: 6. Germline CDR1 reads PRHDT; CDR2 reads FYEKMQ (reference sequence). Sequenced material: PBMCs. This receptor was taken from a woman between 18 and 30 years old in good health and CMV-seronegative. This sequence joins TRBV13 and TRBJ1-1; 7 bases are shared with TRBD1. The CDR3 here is CASSSFRTGNTEAFF. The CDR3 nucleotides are TGTGCCAGCAGCTCCTTCCGGACAGGGAACACTGAAGCTTTCTTT.